This TCR beta chain was captured by sequencing in a study of PD-1 blockade in classical Hodgkin lymphoma. On the study more broadly: The patients were dosed with nivolumab 3 mg/kg, infused intravenously every 2 weeks.

Regarding this clone: Its target is unknown.

Study conclusions and caveats: A significant rise in TCR diversity was seen by C4D1 for CD4+ cells but not for CD8+ cells. Patients who initiated nivolumab within 1 year of ASCT were excluded.

Trimming cost V 4 bases and J 6 bases; bases outside gene matches: 4. The CDR3 covers 13 residues. Germline-derived CDR1 and CDR2 are SGHRS and YFSETQ. Clones were sequenced by immunoSEQ multiplex PCR, and TCRdb holds only the in-frame ones, with some missing. Seen here are around 150,000 clones, under 85% observed once, and the top ten hold about 9.3%. All trial patients relapsed after autologous stem cell transplantation. The chain uses TRBV5-1 and TRBJ1-2, with 9 bases identical to TRBD1. Source: peripheral blood mononuclear cells (PBMCs), taken before the second cycle of nivolumab. This TCR was sampled from a human donor with classical Hodgkin lymphoma. CDR3 residues: CASSPDRGDGYTF. The CDR3 DNA sequence: TGCGCCAGCAGCCCGGACAGGGGTGATGGCTACACCTTC.